This T cell receptor (beta chain) emerged from a study of T cell repertoires in cytomegalovirus infection. In the study overall: Public TCR beta signatures provided an indication of both CMV infection and a matching HLA type. Study results and caveats: In two of eight donors, the top clonotype was HLA-C-restricted CMV-specific.

Concerning this clonotype itself: Antigen: not known.

Trimming stripped 2 bases from V and 4 bases from J, with 8 bases between. The CDR3 runs 13 residues. TCRdb analysed the reads with MiXCR anew, one entry per CDR3 protein. The sample records some 350,000 distinct CDR3 sequences, about a sixth being singletons. The genes are TRBV12-3 or TRBV12-4 and TRBJ1-1; D remains unclear. The sequence was collected from a human donor in good health (CMV status not recorded). Some clones in this sample may be carry-over from other donors' samples. Sequencing input: PBMCs. CDR3 sequence (DNA): TGTGCCAGCAGTTTACACCCCCGCACTGAAGCTTTCTTT. Translating gives CASSLHPRTEAFF.